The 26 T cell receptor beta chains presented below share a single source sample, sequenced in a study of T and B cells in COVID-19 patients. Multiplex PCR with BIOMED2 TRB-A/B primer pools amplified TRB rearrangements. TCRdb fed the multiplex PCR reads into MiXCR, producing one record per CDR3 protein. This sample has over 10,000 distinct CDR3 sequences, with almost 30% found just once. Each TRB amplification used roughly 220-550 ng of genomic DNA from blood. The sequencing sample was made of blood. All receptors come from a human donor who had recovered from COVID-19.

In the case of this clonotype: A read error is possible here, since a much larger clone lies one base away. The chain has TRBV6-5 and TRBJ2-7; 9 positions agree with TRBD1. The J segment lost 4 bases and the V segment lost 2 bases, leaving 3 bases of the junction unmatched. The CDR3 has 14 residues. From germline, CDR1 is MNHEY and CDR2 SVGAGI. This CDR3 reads CASSYRDRVYEQYF. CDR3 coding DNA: TGTGCCAGCAGTTACCGGGACAGGGTATACGAGCAGTACTTC.

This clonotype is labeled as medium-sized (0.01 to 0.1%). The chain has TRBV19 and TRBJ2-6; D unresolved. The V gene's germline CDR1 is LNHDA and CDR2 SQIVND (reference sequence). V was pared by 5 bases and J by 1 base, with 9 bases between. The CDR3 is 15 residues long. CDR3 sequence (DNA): TGTGCCAGTAGTGGGCGGAGATCTGGGGCCAACGTCCTGACTTTC. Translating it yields CASSGRRSGANVLTF.

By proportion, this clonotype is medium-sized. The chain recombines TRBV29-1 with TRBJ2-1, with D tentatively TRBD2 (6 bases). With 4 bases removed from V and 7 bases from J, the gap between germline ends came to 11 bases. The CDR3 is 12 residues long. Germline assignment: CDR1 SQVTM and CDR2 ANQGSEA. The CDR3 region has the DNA TGCAGCGTTGGGCGGGCGGGGAATGAGCAGTTCTTC. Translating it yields CSVGRAGNEQFF.

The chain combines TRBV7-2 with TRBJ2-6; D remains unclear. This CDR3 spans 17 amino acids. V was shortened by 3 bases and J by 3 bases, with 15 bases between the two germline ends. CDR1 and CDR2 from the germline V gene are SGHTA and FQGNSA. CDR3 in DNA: TGTGCCAGCAGCTTGCTCGGGCGCGGCGTTGGGGCCAACGTCCTGACTTTC. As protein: CASSLLGRGVGANVLTF.

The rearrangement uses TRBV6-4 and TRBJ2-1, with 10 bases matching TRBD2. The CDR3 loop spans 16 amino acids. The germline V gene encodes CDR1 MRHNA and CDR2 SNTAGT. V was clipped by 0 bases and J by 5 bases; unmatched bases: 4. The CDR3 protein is CASSDSLAGDHNEQFF. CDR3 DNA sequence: TGTGCCAGCAGTGACTCGCTAGCGGGAGACCACAATGAGCAGTTCTTC.

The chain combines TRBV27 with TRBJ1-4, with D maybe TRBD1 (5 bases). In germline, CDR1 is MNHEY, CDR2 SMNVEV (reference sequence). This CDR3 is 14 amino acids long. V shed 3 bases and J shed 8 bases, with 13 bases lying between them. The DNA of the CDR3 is TGTGCCAGCAGTTTGCTTCAGGGTGGAGAAAAACTGTTTTTT. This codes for CASSLLQGGEKLFF.

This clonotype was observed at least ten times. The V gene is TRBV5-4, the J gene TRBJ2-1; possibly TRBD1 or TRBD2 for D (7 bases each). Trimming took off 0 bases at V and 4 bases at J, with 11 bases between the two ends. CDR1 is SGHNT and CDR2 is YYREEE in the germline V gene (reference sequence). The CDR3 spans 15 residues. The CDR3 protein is CASSLDQGGYNEQFF. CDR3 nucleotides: TGTGCCAGCAGCTTGGACCAGGGGGGGTACAATGAGCAGTTCTTC.

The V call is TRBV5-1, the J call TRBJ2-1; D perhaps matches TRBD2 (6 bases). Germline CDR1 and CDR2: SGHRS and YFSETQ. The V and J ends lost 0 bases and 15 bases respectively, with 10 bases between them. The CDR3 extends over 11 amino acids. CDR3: CASSLGLDRFF. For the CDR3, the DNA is TGCGCCAGCAGCTTGGGACTAGATAGGTTCTTC.

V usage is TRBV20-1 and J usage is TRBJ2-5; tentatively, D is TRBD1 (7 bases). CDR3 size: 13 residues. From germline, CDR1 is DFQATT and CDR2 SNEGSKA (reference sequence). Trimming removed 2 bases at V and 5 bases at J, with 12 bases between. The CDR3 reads CSARLTGRETQYF. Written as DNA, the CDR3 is TGCAGTGCTAGACTGACAGGGAGGGAGACCCAGTACTTC.

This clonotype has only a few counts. The CDR3: CASSIEYQPQHF. The CDR3 bases are TGTGCCAGTAGTATAGAATATCAGCCCCAGCATTTT. V gene TRBV19 combines with J gene TRBJ1-5; D is ambiguous. V lost 0 bases and J lost 5, with 2 bases in between. This CDR3 has 12 amino acids. Looked up from germline, CDR1 is LNHDA and CDR2 is SQIVND (reference sequence).

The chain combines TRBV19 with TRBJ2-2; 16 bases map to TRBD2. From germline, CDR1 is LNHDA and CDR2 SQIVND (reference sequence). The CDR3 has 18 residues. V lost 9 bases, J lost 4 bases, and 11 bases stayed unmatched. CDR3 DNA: TGTGCCAGCAGCCCCTCGGGGACTAGCGGGAGGGGCACCGGGGAGCTGTTTTTT. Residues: CASSPSGTSGRGTGELFF.

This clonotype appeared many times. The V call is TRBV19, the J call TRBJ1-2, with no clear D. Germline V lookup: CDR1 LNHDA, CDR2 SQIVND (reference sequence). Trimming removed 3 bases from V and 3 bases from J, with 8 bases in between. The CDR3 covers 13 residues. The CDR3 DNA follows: TGTGCCAGTAGTATTCTAGCCTACTATGGCTACACCTTC. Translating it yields CASSILAYYGYTF.

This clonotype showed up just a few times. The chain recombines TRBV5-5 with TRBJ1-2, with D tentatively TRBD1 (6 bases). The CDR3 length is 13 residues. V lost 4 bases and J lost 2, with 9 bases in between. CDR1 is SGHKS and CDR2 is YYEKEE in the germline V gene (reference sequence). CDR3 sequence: CASSRDRNYGYTF. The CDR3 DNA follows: TGTGCCAGCAGCCGTGACAGGAACTATGGCTACACCTTC.

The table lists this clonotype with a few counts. The CDR3 here is CASSGGTRLDSPLHF. The CDR3 DNA reads TGTGCCAGCAGTGGGGGGACAAGACTTGATTCACCCCTCCACTTT. The chain recombines TRBV6-1 with TRBJ1-6; TRBD1 might be the D (6 bases). The V gene's germline CDR1 is MNHNS and CDR2 SASEGT. The CDR3 runs 15 residues. Deletions cut 4 bases from V and 8 bases from J, with 15 bases between.

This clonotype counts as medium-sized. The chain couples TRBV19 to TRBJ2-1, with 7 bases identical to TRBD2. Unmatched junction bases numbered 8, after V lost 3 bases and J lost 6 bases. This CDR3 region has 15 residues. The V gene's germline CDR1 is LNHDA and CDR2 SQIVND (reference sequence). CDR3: CASSISWTSGNEQFF. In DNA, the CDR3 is TGTGCCAGTAGTATTTCCTGGACTAGTGGCAATGAGCAGTTCTTC.

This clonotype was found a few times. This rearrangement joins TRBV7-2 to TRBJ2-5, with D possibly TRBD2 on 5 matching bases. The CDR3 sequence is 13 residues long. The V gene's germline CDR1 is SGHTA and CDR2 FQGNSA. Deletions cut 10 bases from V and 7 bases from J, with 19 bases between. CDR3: CATGQRGRRTQYF. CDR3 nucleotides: TGTGCCACCGGCCAAAGAGGGCGGCGGACCCAGTACTTC.

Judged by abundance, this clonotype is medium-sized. The CDR3 nucleotides read TGTGCCAGTAACCCACGAGGGCTAGCGGACTACAATGAGCAGTTCTTC. It codes for CASNPRGLADYNEQFF. The gene calls are TRBV19 and TRBJ2-1; 7 bases match TRBD2. The V and J ends lost 7 bases and 3 bases, in that order; junction bases with no gene match: 12. This CDR3 is 16 amino acids long. In germline, CDR1 is LNHDA, CDR2 SQIVND (reference sequence).

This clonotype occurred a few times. CDR3 bases: TGTGCCAGCAGTCCCGTTCACCGGGACTGCTCGTTCTTC. It specifies CASSPVHRDCSFF. The rearrangement joins TRBV6-6 to TRBJ2-1; weak D call: TRBD2 (6 bases). CDR1 and CDR2 (germline): MNHNY, SVGAGI (reference sequence). The CDR3 extends over 13 amino acids. V was cut by 5 bases and J by 15 bases, with 20 bases left in between.

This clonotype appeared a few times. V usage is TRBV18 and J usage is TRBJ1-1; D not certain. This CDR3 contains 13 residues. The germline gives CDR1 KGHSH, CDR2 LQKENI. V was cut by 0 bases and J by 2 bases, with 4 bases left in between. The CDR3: CASSPPGNTEAFF. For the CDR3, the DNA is TGTGCCAGCTCACCACCCGGAAACACTGAAGCTTTCTTT. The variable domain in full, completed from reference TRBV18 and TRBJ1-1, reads NAGVMQNPRHLVRRRGQEARLRCSPMKGHSHVYWYRQLPEEGLKFMVYLQKENIIDESGMPKERFSAEFPKEGPSILRIQQVVRGDSAAYFCASSPPGNTEAFFGQGTRLTVV.

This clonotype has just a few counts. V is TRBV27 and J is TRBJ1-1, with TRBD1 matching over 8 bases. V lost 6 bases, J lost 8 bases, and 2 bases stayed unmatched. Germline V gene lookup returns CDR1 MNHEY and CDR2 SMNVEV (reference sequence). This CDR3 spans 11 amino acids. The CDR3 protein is CASRGQGEAFF. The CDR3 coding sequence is TGTGCCAGCAGAGGACAGGGAGAAGCTTTCTTT.

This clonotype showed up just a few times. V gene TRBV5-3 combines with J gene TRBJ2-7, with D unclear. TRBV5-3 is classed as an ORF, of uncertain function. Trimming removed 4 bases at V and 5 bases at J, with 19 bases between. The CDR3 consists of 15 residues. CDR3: CARSLDGSRVDEQYV. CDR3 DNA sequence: TGTGCCAGAAGCCTGGACGGATCTCGAGTAGACGAGCAGTACGTC.

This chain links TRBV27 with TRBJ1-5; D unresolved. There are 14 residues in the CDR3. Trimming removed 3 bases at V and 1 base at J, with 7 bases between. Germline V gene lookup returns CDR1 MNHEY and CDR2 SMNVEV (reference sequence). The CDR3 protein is CASSLGWSNQPQHF. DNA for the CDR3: TGTGCCAGCAGTTTGGGGTGGAGCAATCAGCCCCAGCATTTT.

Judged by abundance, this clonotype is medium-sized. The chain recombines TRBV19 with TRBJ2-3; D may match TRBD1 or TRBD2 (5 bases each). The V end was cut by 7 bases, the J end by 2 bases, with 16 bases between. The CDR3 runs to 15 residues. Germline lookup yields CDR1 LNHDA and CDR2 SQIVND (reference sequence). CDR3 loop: CASKDSGGSTDTQYF. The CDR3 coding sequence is TGTGCCAGTAAAGACTCTGGGGGATCCACAGATACGCAGTATTTT. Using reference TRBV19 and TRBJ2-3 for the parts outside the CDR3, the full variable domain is DGGITQSPKYLFRKEGQNVTLSCEQNLNHDAMYWYRQDPGQGLRLIYYSQIVNDFQKGDIAEGYSVSREKKESFPLTVTSAQKNPTAFYLCASKDSGGSTDTQYFGPGTRLTVL.

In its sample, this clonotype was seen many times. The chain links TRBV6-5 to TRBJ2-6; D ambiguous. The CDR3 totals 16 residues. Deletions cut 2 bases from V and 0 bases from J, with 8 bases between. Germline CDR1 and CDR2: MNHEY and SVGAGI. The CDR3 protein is CASSYRQYSGANVLTF. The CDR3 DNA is TGTGCCAGCAGTTACAGGCAGTACTCTGGGGCCAACGTCCTGACTTTC.

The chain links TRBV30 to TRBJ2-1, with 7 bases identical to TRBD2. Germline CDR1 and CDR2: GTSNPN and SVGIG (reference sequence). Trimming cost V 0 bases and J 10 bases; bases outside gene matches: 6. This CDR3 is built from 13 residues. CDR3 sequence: CAWSVPLGGEQFF. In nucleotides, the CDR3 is TGTGCCTGGAGTGTACCCTTGGGAGGGGAGCAGTTCTTC.

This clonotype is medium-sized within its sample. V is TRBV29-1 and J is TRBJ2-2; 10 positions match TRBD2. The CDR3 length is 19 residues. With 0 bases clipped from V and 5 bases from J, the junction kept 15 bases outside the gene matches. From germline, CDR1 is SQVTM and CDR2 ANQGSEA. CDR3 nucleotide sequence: TGCAGCGTTGAAGATCCTAAGTCTAGCGGGAGAAGTGGAACCGGGGAGCTGTTTTTT. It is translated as CSVEDPKSSGRSGTGELFF.